These T cell receptor beta chains were read from a single sample in a study of T cells in Graves' hyperthyroidism and ophthalmopathy. TCRdb recomputed calls from the multiplex PCR reads with MiXCR, one row per CDR3 protein. The sample lists around 97,000 distinct CDR3 sequences; less than 55% were seen once. Input material: blood. Receptors originate from a man aged 35-49 years with Graves' hyperthyroidism. The CDR3 runs from the conserved cysteine through the conserved F or W. Each record gives: D gene, V gene, clone size, J gene, CDR3 DNA, CDR3 protein. A D gene is named only where the DNA matches it firmly. The size field is filled for only some rows; it gives once, few, many or a size class.

d_gene: NA; v_gene: TRBV11-2; abundance: NA; j_gene: TRBJ2-5; CDR3nt: NA; CDR3aa: CASSLTWGGGAQCF
d_gene: NA; v_gene: TRBV12-3/TRBV12-4; abundance: many; j_gene: TRBJ1-5; CDR3nt: TGTGCCAGCAGTAGGTGGGATCAGCCCCAGCATTTT; CDR3aa: CASSRWDQPQHF
d_gene: NA; v_gene: TRBV7-9; abundance: NA; j_gene: TRBJ1-2; CDR3nt: TGTGCCAGCAGCTTAGCTAACTATGGCTACACCTTC; CDR3aa: CASSLANYGYTF
d_gene: TRBD1; v_gene: TRBV7-3; abundance: NA; j_gene: TRBJ1-2; CDR3nt: TGTGCCAGCAGCCTAGGGACAGATGGCTACACCTTC; CDR3aa: CASSLGTDGYTF
d_gene: NA; v_gene: TRBV7-3; abundance: many; j_gene: TRBJ2-2; CDR3nt: TGTGCCAGCAGCATCCGGGGGGCAGCGAACACCGGGGAGCTGTTTTTT; CDR3aa: CASSIRGAANTGELFF
d_gene: NA; v_gene: TRBV9; abundance: NA; j_gene: TRBJ1-5; CDR3nt: TGTGCCAGCAGCCTTAGAGGGGGGCAGAACAATGAGCCCCAGCATTTT; CDR3aa: CASSLRGGQNNEPQHF
d_gene: TRBD1; v_gene: TRBV7-8; abundance: NA; j_gene: TRBJ2-5; CDR3nt: TGTGCCAGCAGCTTAAAGGCCGGGACAGGGGAACCCCCCACGCGATGGTACTTC; CDR3aa: CASSLKAGTGEPPTRWYF
d_gene: TRBD2; v_gene: TRBV5-6; abundance: many; j_gene: TRBJ2-3; CDR3nt: TGTGCCAGCAGTCATAGCGGGGGAATCACAGATACGCAGTATTTT; CDR3aa: CASSHSGGITDTQYF
d_gene: TRBD1; v_gene: TRBV2; abundance: NA; j_gene: TRBJ1-2; CDR3nt: TGTGCCAGCAGTGAAACCGGGACAGGGGGGTTCTACACCTTC; CDR3aa: CASSETGTGGFYTF
d_gene: TRBD1; v_gene: TRBV19; abundance: NA; j_gene: TRBJ1-3; CDR3nt: TGTGCCAGTAGTACACACAGGGGTACTGGAAACACCATATATTTT; CDR3aa: CASSTHRGTGNTIYF
d_gene: TRBD2; v_gene: TRBV2; abundance: many; j_gene: TRBJ2-5; CDR3nt: TGTGCCAGCAGTGAGCTAGCGGGGGGCGGGGAGACCCAGTACTTC; CDR3aa: CASSELAGGGETQYF
d_gene: NA; v_gene: TRBV29-1; abundance: NA; j_gene: TRBJ1-5; CDR3nt: TGCAGCGTAGTGACTACGTATAGCAATCAGCCCCAGCATTTT; CDR3aa: CSVVTTYSNQPQHF
d_gene: NA; v_gene: TRBV11-2; abundance: many; j_gene: TRBJ2-7; CDR3nt: TGTGCCAGCAGCTCGCCCAGGGGTTCCTACGAGCAGTACTTC; CDR3aa: CASSSPRGSYEQYF
d_gene: TRBD1; v_gene: TRBV27; abundance: many; j_gene: TRBJ2-7; CDR3nt: TGTGCCAGCAGATCCGGGACAGGGCGCGAGCAGTACTTC; CDR3aa: CASRSGTGREQYF
d_gene: NA; v_gene: TRBV15; abundance: once; j_gene: TRBJ2-7; CDR3nt: TGTGCCACCAGCAGCTGGGGAACTCCCCGGGGCGAGCAGTACTTC; CDR3aa: CATSSWGTPRGEQYF
d_gene: NA; v_gene: TRBV27; abundance: many; j_gene: TRBJ2-1; CDR3nt: TGTGCCAGCAGAAGGACGGACTACAATGAGCAGTTCTTC; CDR3aa: CASRRTDYNEQFF
d_gene: TRBD1; v_gene: TRBV20-1; abundance: NA; j_gene: TRBJ2-7; CDR3nt: TGCAGTGCTAGGACAGGGACAATAAGCTCCTACGAGCAGTACTTC; CDR3aa: CSARTGTISSYEQYF
d_gene: TRBD2; v_gene: TRBV6-1; abundance: few; j_gene: TRBJ2-5; CDR3nt: TGTGCCAGCAGTGGGAGGGGACGGGGGAGGGAAGGAGAGACCCAGTACTTC; CDR3aa: CASSGRGRGREGETQYF
d_gene: TRBD1; v_gene: TRBV5-5; abundance: NA; j_gene: TRBJ1-5; CDR3nt: TGTGCCAGCAGCGAATACGGGACAGGGAGTCAGCCCCAGCATTTT; CDR3aa: CASSEYGTGSQPQHF
d_gene: NA; v_gene: TRBV7-9; abundance: many; j_gene: TRBJ2-7; CDR3nt: TGTGCCAGCAGCTTGGGCTTTGCAGGAGCGGGCTACGAGCAGTACTTC; CDR3aa: CASSLGFAGAGYEQYF
d_gene: TRBD1; v_gene: TRBV19; abundance: many; j_gene: TRBJ2-7; CDR3nt: TGTGCCAGTAGTCCCCTGGACAGGGCTCCCTACGAGCAGTACTTC; CDR3aa: CASSPLDRAPYEQYF
d_gene: NA; v_gene: TRBV29-1; abundance: NA; j_gene: TRBJ1-1; CDR3nt: TGCAGCTTAGCACAGGCGAACACTGAAGCTTTCTTT; CDR3aa: CSLAQANTEAFF
d_gene: NA; v_gene: TRBV7-2; abundance: NA; j_gene: TRBJ2-5; CDR3nt: TGTGCCAGCAGCTTAGTTGGGGGGTTAAGCAATCAGCCCCAGTACTTC; CDR3aa: CASSLVGGLSNQPQYF
d_gene: NA; v_gene: TRBV2; abundance: NA; j_gene: TRBJ1-2; CDR3nt: TGTGCCAGCAGTGTGTTTGGTTCGGAAGGCTACACCTTC; CDR3aa: CASSVFGSEGYTF
d_gene: TRBD2; v_gene: TRBV7-3; abundance: NA; j_gene: TRBJ2-1; CDR3nt: TGTGCCAGCAGTTTATGGGCGGGAGGCCTCTCCTACAATGAGCAGTTCTTC; CDR3aa: CASSLWAGGLSYNEQFF
d_gene: TRBD1; v_gene: TRBV2; abundance: NA; j_gene: TRBJ1-2; CDR3nt: TGCGCCAGCTTGGAGACAGGGGGCTATGGCTACACCTTC; CDR3aa: CASLETGGYGYTF
d_gene: NA; v_gene: TRBV7-2; abundance: NA; j_gene: TRBJ2-1; CDR3nt: TGTGCCAGCAGCCAAGATCTCAGGAGAACCCACAATGAGCAGTTCTTC; CDR3aa: CASSQDLRRTHNEQFF
d_gene: TRBD1; v_gene: TRBV20-1; abundance: NA; j_gene: TRBJ2-1; CDR3nt: TGCAGTGCTAGGGGGACAGGGTGGAGCAATGAGCAGTTCTTC; CDR3aa: CSARGTGWSNEQFF
d_gene: TRBD1; v_gene: TRBV20-1; abundance: many; j_gene: TRBJ1-1; CDR3nt: TGCAGTGCTAGAGACTCCAGGGGGGGATCTGAAGCTTTCTTT; CDR3aa: CSARDSRGGSEAFF
d_gene: TRBD1; v_gene: TRBV7-9; abundance: many; j_gene: TRBJ2-2; CDR3nt: TGTGCCAGCAGCTTGGGGACAGGGGACACCGGGGAGCTGTTTTTT; CDR3aa: CASSLGTGDTGELFF
d_gene: NA; v_gene: TRBV7-8; abundance: many; j_gene: TRBJ1-1; CDR3nt: TGTGCCAGCAGCTTAGCGCGGCAGATGAACACTGAAGCTTTCTTT; CDR3aa: CASSLARQMNTEAFF
d_gene: TRBD2; v_gene: TRBV5-1; abundance: NA; j_gene: TRBJ2-5; CDR3nt: TGCGCCAGCAGTTTTCGCGGGTGGGCGGGAGAGACCCAGTACTTT; CDR3aa: CASSFRGWAGETQYF
d_gene: NA; v_gene: TRBV19; abundance: NA; j_gene: TRBJ2-2; CDR3nt: TGTGCTAGTAGTATAAGGAACATCGGGGAGCTGTTTTTT; CDR3aa: CASSIRNIGELFF
d_gene: NA; v_gene: TRBV30; abundance: NA; j_gene: TRBJ1-1; CDR3nt: TGTGCCTGGAAAGGGGCAGGGAGCTTGAACACTGAAGCTTTCTTT; CDR3aa: CAWKGAGSLNTEAFF
d_gene: TRBD1; v_gene: TRBV20-1; abundance: NA; j_gene: TRBJ1-2; CDR3nt: TGCAGTGCCCGGGACAGGGACACCTTC; CDR3aa: CSARDRDTF
d_gene: TRBD2; v_gene: TRBV5-4; abundance: many; j_gene: TRBJ2-1; CDR3nt: TGTGCCAGCAGCGCGATAGCGGGGGTCTACAATGAGCAGTTCTTC; CDR3aa: CASSAIAGVYNEQFF
d_gene: NA; v_gene: TRBV7-8; abundance: NA; j_gene: TRBJ2-5; CDR3nt: TGTGCCAGCAGCTCCCTAGAGACCCAGTACTTC; CDR3aa: CASSSLETQYF